This T cell receptor (beta chain) emerged from a study of post-analysis software for immune sequencing data. CDR3 length: 14 residues. CDR1 and CDR2 from the germline V gene are SGHRS and YFSETQ. V was shortened by 0 bases and J by 5 bases, with 9 bases between the two germline ends. Study-wide results and caveats: Same-batch samples co-clustered strongly by F measure. With TRBV5-6, TRBV5-1 and TRBV20-1 included, 5 or 6 TRBV segments were more frequent in patients than in controls.

The TCR beta cDNA libraries contained unique molecular identifiers. MiXCR, run by TCRdb on the PCR reads, gives a single entry per CDR3 protein. Altogether 250,000 to 300,000 distinct CDR3 sequences are present, 36% being singletons, with the ten largest covering under 5.5%. A remark on this clonotype: The antigen is not known.

This clonotype originated in a girl aged 5-17 years with multiple sclerosis. Sequencing input: blood. This chain links TRBV5-1 with TRBJ2-1; the D is unclear. CDR3 nucleotides: TGCGCCAGCAGCTTGGGCACAGTAGACAATGAGCAGTTCTTC. It codes for CASSLGTVDNEQFF.